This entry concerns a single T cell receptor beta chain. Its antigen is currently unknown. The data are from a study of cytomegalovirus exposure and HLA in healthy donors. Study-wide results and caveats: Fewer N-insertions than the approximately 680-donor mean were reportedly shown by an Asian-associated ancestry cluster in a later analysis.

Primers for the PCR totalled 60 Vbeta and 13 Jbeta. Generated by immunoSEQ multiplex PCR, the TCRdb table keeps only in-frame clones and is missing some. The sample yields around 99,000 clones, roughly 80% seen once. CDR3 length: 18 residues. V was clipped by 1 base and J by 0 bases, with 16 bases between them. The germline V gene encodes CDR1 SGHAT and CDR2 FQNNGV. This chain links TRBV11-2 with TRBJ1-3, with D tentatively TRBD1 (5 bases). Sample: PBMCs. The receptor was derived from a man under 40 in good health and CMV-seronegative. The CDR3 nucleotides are TGTGCCAGCAGCTTAGCCCAGGGAGGGCTCCGCTCTGGAAACACCATATATTTT. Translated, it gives CASSLAQGGLRSGNTIYF.